A single sample is the source of the 32 T cell receptor beta chains below, sequenced in a study of blood T cell repertoires in COVID-19. The data were produced by immunoSEQ multiplex PCR, yet TCRdb's version contains in-frame clones alone and is incomplete. The sample shows over 250,000 clones, approximately 86% of them seen only once. Input material: PBMCs or T cells enriched from blood (not recorded which). These receptors all stem from a woman under 30 who had recovered from COVID-19.

The DNA for the CDR3 is TGTGCCAGCAGCCTCGGACAGGGAGGGACCGGGGAGCTGTTTTTT. Protein product: CASSLGQGGTGELFF. This chain links TRBV28 with TRBJ2-2; perhaps TRBD1 as D (8 bases). Germline V gene sequence: CDR1 MDHEN, CDR2 SYDVKM. With 6 bases removed from V and 5 bases from J, the gap between germline ends came to 16 bases. The CDR3 runs 15 residues. Filled out from reference TRBV28 and TRBJ2-2, the complete variable domain reads DVKVTQSSRYLVKRTGEKVFLECVQDMDHENMFWYRQDPGLGLRLIYFSYDVKMKEKGDIPEGYSVSREKKERFSLILESASTNQTSMYLCASSLGQGGTGELFFGEGSRLTVL.

This clone was detected only a few times. The chain has TRBV4-1 and TRBJ2-5; TRBD1 agrees at 10 bases. Germline-derived CDR1 and CDR2 are MGHRA and YSYEKL. The CDR3 covers 15 residues. The V and J ends lost 3 bases and 4 bases, in that order; junction bases with no gene match: 5. CDR3 sequence: CASSHGQGDLETQYF. The CDR3 DNA is TGCGCCAGCAGCCACGGACAGGGGGATTTAGAGACCCAGTACTTC.

The CDR3 protein is CASSAPTESSYNEQFF. The CDR3 region has the DNA TGTGCCAGCAGCGCCCCGACAGAGAGCTCCTACAATGAGCAGTTCTTC. The chain links TRBV9 to TRBJ2-1; possible D gene TRBD1, 5 bases. Trimming pared 3 bases from V and 0 bases from J, leaving 13 bases between. Germline CDR1 SGDLS, CDR2 YYNGEE. CDR3 size: 16 residues.

V is TRBV6-2 or TRBV6-3 and J is TRBJ2-1; TRBD2 matches at 10 bases. CDR3 length: 20 amino acids. The J segment lost 0 bases and the V segment lost 5 bases, leaving 16 bases of the junction unmatched. Germline V gene sequence: CDR1 MNHEY, CDR2 SVGEGT. In DNA, the CDR3 is TGTGCCAGCAGTGGGACCATAGCGGGGGGTCACTATAACTCCTACAATGAGCAGTTCTTC. Its protein product is CASSGTIAGGHYNSYNEQFF.

The chain combines TRBV5-6 with TRBJ1-1, with a possible D match to TRBD1 (5 bases). V was pared by 3 bases and J by 6 bases, with 15 bases between. Germline V CDR1 and CDR2: SGHDT, YYEEEE. This CDR3 is built from 14 residues. CDR3 amino acids: CASSSSTGFAEAFF. CDR3 coding DNA: TGTGCCAGCAGCTCGAGCACAGGTTTCGCTGAAGCTTTCTTT.

The chain links TRBV28 to TRBJ1-3; possible D gene TRBD1, 6 bases. This CDR3 region has 20 residues. Germline CDR1 reads MDHEN; CDR2 reads SYDVKM. Trimming removed 0 bases at V and 0 bases at J, with 21 bases between. In nucleotides, the CDR3 is TGTGCCAGCAGTTTATGGGGTGGGGGCAGGGCCACCGCCTCTGGAAACACCATATATTTT. This sequence encodes CASSLWGGGRATASGNTIYF.

This chain uses TRBV19 with TRBJ2-5; 7 bases align to TRBD1. The CDR3 has 14 residues. CDR1 is LNHDA and CDR2 is SQIVND in the germline V gene (reference sequence). V dropped 10 bases and J dropped 2; count of bases not matched to a gene: 10. DNA for the CDR3: TGTGCCACCCGGACAGGCGCTACACAAGAGACCCAGTACTTC. Protein product: CATRTGATQETQYF.

A word on this clone: A much larger clone lies a single base off, so this may be a read error. V gene TRBV28 combines with J gene TRBJ2-6; D not resolved. Germline V gene sequence: CDR1 MDHEN, CDR2 SYDVKM. The length of the CDR3 is 14 residues. The germline V and J ends were trimmed by 3 bases and 0 bases, with 3 bases remaining between them. The CDR3: CASSFLSGANVLTF. DNA of the CDR3: TGTGCCAGCAGTTTCCTCTCTGGGGCCAACGTCCTGACTTTC.

The rearrangement uses TRBV13 and TRBJ1-2; weak D call: TRBD1 (6 bases). The ends were cut back, 1 base at V and 7 bases at J, with 13 bases in the middle. This CDR3 region has 14 residues. Per germline, CDR1 PRHDT and CDR2 FYEKMQ (reference sequence). The CDR3 sequence: CASSLAGAGSGYTF. The CDR3 DNA is TGTGCCAGCAGCTTAGCAGGGGCAGGAAGTGGCTACACCTTC.

V is TRBV5-5 and J is TRBJ1-1, with no clear D. Trimming took 4 bases from V and 4 from J, leaving 11 bases between them. Germline values: CDR1 SGHKS, CDR2 YYEKEE (reference sequence). This CDR3 is built from 13 residues. DNA for the CDR3: TGTGCCAGCAGCATAGGACTCTTCACTGAAGCTTTCTTT. This encodes CASSIGLFTEAFF.

This chain links TRBV6-5 with TRBJ2-1, with D perhaps TRBD1 (5 bases). The V gene lost 4 bases and the J gene lost 8 bases, with 12 bases spanning the gap. CDR1 and CDR2 from the germline V gene are MNHEY and SVGAGI. The CDR3 consists of 13 residues. The CDR3 loop reads CASSWGFRDEQFF. As DNA, the CDR3 is TGTGCCAGCAGTTGGGGATTCAGGGATGAGCAGTTCTTC.

The table lists this clone with a count of one. The V call is TRBV19, the J call TRBJ1-4; 9 bases are shared with TRBD1. Germline assignment: CDR1 LNHDA and CDR2 SQIVND (reference sequence). The CDR3 has 15 amino acids. The ends lost 8 bases at V and 5 bases at J; junction bases unmatched: 9. The CDR3 DNA reads TGTGCCAGTGCCAATCCGACAGGGGGGAATGAAAAACTGTTTTTT. It specifies CASANPTGGNEKLFF.

The chain carries TRBV7-9 and TRBJ2-5, with D tentatively TRBD2 (7 bases). Germline-derived CDR1 and CDR2 are SEHNR and FQNEAQ (reference sequence). Trimming stripped 0 bases from V and 3 bases from J, with 23 bases between. The CDR3 loop spans 19 amino acids. The CDR3 coding sequence is TGTGCCAGCAGCTTAGCGCGGCAGGGGTTGGGTGCGGGAGAAGAGACCCAGTACTTC. Protein product: CASSLARQGLGAGEETQYF. The whole variable domain, remainder taken from reference TRBV7-9 and TRBJ2-5, is DTGVSQNPRHKITKRGQNVTFRCDPISEHNRLYWYRQTLGQGPEFLTYFQNEAQLEKSRLLSDRFSAERPKGSFSTLEIQRTEQGDSAMYLCASSLARQGLGAGEETQYFGPGTRLLVL.

This chain uses TRBV5-6 with TRBJ2-1; 9 bases agree with TRBD2. CDR3 size: 19 residues. Germline V gene sequence: CDR1 SGHDT, CDR2 YYEEEE. The junction had 22 bases not matched to a gene; V was cut back by 4 bases and J by 8 bases. CDR3 sequence: CASSLLSGAGGPFLHEQFF. CDR3 coding DNA: TGTGCCAGCAGCCTACTATCTGGGGCGGGAGGGCCGTTTTTACATGAGCAGTTCTTC.

The table lists this clone with a few counts. The J gene is TRBJ1-1, the V gene TRBV30; D gene uncertain. Deletions cut 3 bases from V and 7 bases from J, with 12 bases between. Germline V gene sequence: CDR1 GTSNPN, CDR2 SVGIG (reference sequence). This CDR3 has 12 residues. The CDR3 bases are TGTGCCTGGAGCCAAGGGAGGCTTGAAGCTTTCTTT. Its translation is CAWSQGRLEAFF. The full variable domain, with the rest looked up from reference TRBV30 and TRBJ1-1, is SQTIHQWPATLVQPVGSPLSLECTVEGTSNPNLYWYRQAAGRGLQLLFYSVGIGQISSEVPQNLSASRPQDRQFILSSKKLLLSDSGFYLCAWSQGRLEAFFGQGTRLTVV.

The chain couples TRBV25-1 to TRBJ2-7, with 11 positions matching TRBD2. From germline, CDR1 is MGHDK and CDR2 SYGVNS. V lost 6 bases to trimming and J lost 4 bases; unmatched junction nucleotides: 5. The CDR3 is 14 amino acids. The CDR3 loop reads CASSVAGGPYEQYF. The CDR3 region has the DNA TGTGCCAGCAGCGTAGCGGGAGGGCCATACGAGCAGTACTTC.

V is TRBV7-9 and J is TRBJ1-1; perhaps TRBD1 as D (6 bases). The V end lost 5 bases, the J end lost 2 bases, and 24 bases lay between the germline ends. This CDR3 contains 18 residues. In germline, CDR1 is SEHNR, CDR2 FQNEAQ (reference sequence). This CDR3 reads CASSPRTVDTLDNTEAFF. In DNA, the CDR3 is TGTGCCAGCAGCCCGCGGACAGTAGACACCTTAGACAACACTGAAGCTTTCTTT.

The chain is built from TRBV7-9 and TRBJ2-3; the match to TRBD2 covers 9 bases. The germline CDR1 and CDR2 sequences are SEHNR and FQNEAQ (reference sequence). V lost 0 bases, J lost 1 base, and 2 bases stayed unmatched. This CDR3 is 16 amino acids long. The CDR3 sequence: CASSLARTSGTDTQYF. The CDR3 DNA sequence: TGTGCCAGCAGCTTAGCCCGGACTAGCGGCACAGATACGCAGTATTTT. Using reference TRBV7-9 and TRBJ2-3 for the parts outside the CDR3, the full variable domain is DTGVSQNPRHKITKRGQNVTFRCDPISEHNRLYWYRQTLGQGPEFLTYFQNEAQLEKSRLLSDRFSAERPKGSFSTLEIQRTEQGDSAMYLCASSLARTSGTDTQYFGPGTRLTVL.

The chain joins TRBV5-4 to TRBJ2-1; 9 positions agree with TRBD2. The CDR3 contains 15 residues. Germline lookup yields CDR1 SGHNT and CDR2 YYREEE (reference sequence). After removal of 2 bases from V and 7 bases from J, the junction contained 7 bases not matched to a gene. The DNA for the CDR3 is TGTGCCAGCAGCTTCAGACTAGCGGTGGGTAATGAGCAGTTCTTC. Amino acid sequence: CASSFRLAVGNEQFF.

This rearrangement joins TRBV5-1 to TRBJ1-1; 12 bases align to TRBD1. Germline CDR1 reads SGHRS; CDR2 reads YFSETQ. The CDR3 extends over 16 amino acids. Germline trimming cut 3 bases from V and 3 bases from J; bases unmatched to any gene: 6. The CDR3 sequence: CASSSRDRGHDTEAFF. CDR3 in DNA: TGCGCCAGCAGCTCGAGGGACAGGGGGCACGACACTGAAGCTTTCTTT.

The chain joins TRBV5-1 to TRBJ1-6, with 7 bases lining up with TRBD1. This CDR3 comprises 14 residues. Germline loops: CDR1 SGHRS, CDR2 YFSETQ. The ends lost 6 bases at V and 7 bases at J; junction bases unmatched: 7. The CDR3 coding sequence is TGCGCCAGCAAGGTTGAGGGGGCGAATTCACCCCTCCACTTT. Translation: CASKVEGANSPLHF.

This clone occurred once. The chain has TRBV5-5 and TRBJ2-5; maybe TRBD2 (5 bases). V was trimmed by 1 base and J by 4 bases, leaving 8 bases between them. Germline V gene data show CDR1 as SGHKS and CDR2 as YYEKEE (reference sequence). The CDR3 spans 13 residues. The CDR3 bases are TGTGCCAGCAGCTTGCGAGGGCGAGAGACCCAGTACTTC. Amino acids: CASSLRGRETQYF. Supplemented by reference TRBV5-5 and TRBJ2-5, the full variable domain reads DAGVTQSPTHLIKTRGQQVTLRCSPISGHKSVSWYQQVLGQGPQFIFQYYEKEERGRGNFPDRFSARQFPNYSSELNVNALLLGDSALYLCASSLRGRETQYFGPGTRLLVL.

This rearrangement joins TRBV4-1 to TRBJ2-1; 7 nucleotides line up with TRBD1. Losses at the gene ends were 3 bases for V and 6 bases for J; bases not matched to a gene: 11. Germline V gene sequence: CDR1 MGHRA, CDR2 YSYEKL. The CDR3 totals 16 residues. The DNA for the CDR3 is TGCGCCAGCAGCCAGACCCGGGACAGAGAGATCAATGAGCAGTTCTTC. This gives the protein CASSQTRDREINEQFF.

This chain joins TRBV28 and TRBJ1-2; a possible D gene is TRBD1 (5 bases). V was cut by 8 bases and J by 4 bases, with 14 bases left in between. This CDR3 is built from 13 residues. Germline loops: CDR1 MDHEN, CDR2 SYDVKM. CDR3 loop: CASCQQVLYGYTF. The CDR3 DNA reads as TGTGCCAGCTGCCAACAGGTTCTCTATGGCTACACCTTC.

The chain uses TRBV18 and TRBJ2-5; TRBD1 might be the D (5 bases). V was clipped by 1 base and J by 7 bases, with 25 bases between them. The CDR3 runs 18 residues. Germline V gene sequence: CDR1 KGHSH, CDR2 LQKENI. In DNA form, the CDR3 reads TGTGCCAGCTCACCACTCACTGTAAGCGACAGCGTAGTCGGGACCCAGTACTTC. It yields the protein CASSPLTVSDSVVGTQYF.

The genes are TRBV29-1 and TRBJ1-1; possible D gene TRBD1, 5 bases. Germline CDR1 reads SQVTM; CDR2 reads ANQGSEA. Trimming pared 8 bases from V and 4 bases from J, leaving 23 bases between. CDR3 length: 15 amino acids. The CDR3 is CSHPRTIGVATEAFF. DNA for the CDR3: TGCAGCCACCCCCGGACTATAGGGGTGGCCACTGAAGCTTTCTTT.

This clone has just a few counts. The CDR3 protein is CAWSFKGQGNQPQHF. The CDR3 DNA follows: TGTGCCTGGAGCTTCAAGGGACAGGGAAATCAGCCCCAGCATTTT. The chain uses TRBV30 and TRBJ1-5; 9 bases fit TRBD1. The CDR3 totals 15 residues. Germline values: CDR1 GTSNPN, CDR2 SVGIG (reference sequence). The J segment lost 4 bases and the V segment lost 3 bases, leaving 7 bases of the junction unmatched.

The chain carries TRBV19 and TRBJ2-3; 10 bases match TRBD2. Germline assignment: CDR1 LNHDA and CDR2 SQIVND (reference sequence). V trimming: 5 bases; J trimming: 1 base; junction bases outside the gene matches: 6. The CDR3 is made up of 16 amino acids. CDR3 amino acids: CASSLPGTSGTDTQYF. The CDR3 nucleotides read TGTGCCAGTAGTCTCCCCGGGACTAGCGGCACAGATACGCAGTATTTT.

The rearrangement links TRBV7-8 to TRBJ2-7; TRBD1 matches at 8 bases. This CDR3 spans 14 amino acids. The germline V gene encodes CDR1 SGHVS and CDR2 FQNEAQ. With V trimmed by 2 bases and J by 1 base, 1 base remained unmatched. CDR3 bases: TGTGCCAGCAGCTTAACAGGGGGTTCCTACGAGCAGTACTTC. This translates into CASSLTGGSYEQYF.

The chain links TRBV13 to TRBJ1-6; 9 nucleotides match TRBD1. This CDR3 contains 17 residues. Germline CDR1 is PRHDT and CDR2 is FYEKMQ (reference sequence). V lost 4 bases and J lost 9; bases outside the gene matches: 13. The CDR3 region has the DNA TGTGCCAGCAGCTCTCATCAAACAGGGGGCGGGGGTTCACCCCTCCACTTT. Its translation is CASSSHQTGGGGSPLHF.

V usage is TRBV7-3 and J usage is TRBJ2-2; possible D gene TRBD2, 5 bases. This CDR3 has 16 residues. Looked up from germline, CDR1 is SGHTA and CDR2 is FQGTGA. V shed 5 bases and J shed 4 bases, with 17 bases lying between them. The CDR3 bases are TGTGCCAGCAGCCCAACAATAGCGAGGCGCACCGGGGAGCTGTTTTTT. It yields the protein CASSPTIARRTGELFF.

The V gene is TRBV10-1, the J gene TRBJ2-5; the D gene is possibly TRBD2 (7 bases). Trimming stripped 6 bases from V and 2 bases from J, with 10 bases between. The CDR3 loop spans 13 amino acids. Germline lookup yields CDR1 WNHNN and CDR2 SYGVQD (reference sequence). The CDR3 protein is CASSRGLQETQYF. In nucleotides, the CDR3 is TGCGCCAGCAGCAGGGGACTACAAGAGACCCAGTACTTC.